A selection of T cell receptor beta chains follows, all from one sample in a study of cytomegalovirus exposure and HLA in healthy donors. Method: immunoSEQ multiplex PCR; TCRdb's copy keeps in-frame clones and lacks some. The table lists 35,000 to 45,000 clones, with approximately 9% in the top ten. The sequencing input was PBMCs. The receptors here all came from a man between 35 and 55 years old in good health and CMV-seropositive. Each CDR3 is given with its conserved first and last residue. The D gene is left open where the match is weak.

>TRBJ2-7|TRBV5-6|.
TGTGCCAGCAGCGATTCAACCGGGAGCCCCTACGAGCAGTACTTC
CASSDSTGSPYEQYF
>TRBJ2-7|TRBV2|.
TGTGCCAGCAGGGACGGGGAGCGAGACGAGCAGTACTTC
CASRDGERDEQYF
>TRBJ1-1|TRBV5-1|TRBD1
TGCGCCAGCAGCACCGGGACAGGGGGGACTGAAGCTTTCTTT
CASSTGTGGTEAFF
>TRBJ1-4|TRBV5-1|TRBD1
TGCGCCAGCAGCGTCGACAGGGGGTACGAAAAACTGTTTTTT
CASSVDRGYEKLFF
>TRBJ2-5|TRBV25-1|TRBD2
TGTGCCAGCAGTGAATATATGGGGGGGGGAGAGACCCAGTACTTC
CASSEYMGGGETQYF
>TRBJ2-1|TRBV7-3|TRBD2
TGTGCCAGCAGCTCGTTAGCGGGAGCTCACAATGAGCAGTTCTTC
CASSSLAGAHNEQFF
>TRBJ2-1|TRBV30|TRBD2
TGTGCCTGGAGCTTAGCGGGGGGTTCCTACAATGAGCAGTTCTTC
CAWSLAGGSYNEQFF
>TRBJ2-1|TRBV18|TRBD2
TGTGCCAGCTCACCGGGACTAGCGGGGGACTACAATGAGCAGTTCTTC
CASSPGLAGDYNEQFF
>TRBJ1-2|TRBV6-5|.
TGTGCCAGCAGTGACTCTCGGTTTTACACCTTC
CASSDSRFYTF
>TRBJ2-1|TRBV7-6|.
TGTGCCAGCAGCCTGGCGGGATTTACTTACAATGAGCAGTTCTTC
CASSLAGFTYNEQFF
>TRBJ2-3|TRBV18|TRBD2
TGTGCCAGCTCACGTAGCGGGGGGAGCACAGATACGCAGTATTTT
CASSRSGGSTDTQYF
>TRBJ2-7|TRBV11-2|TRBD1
TGTGCCAGCAAAGACCACAGGGGTCTCTACGAGCAGTACTTC
CASKDHRGLYEQYF
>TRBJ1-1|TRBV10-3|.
TGTGCCATCAGTGGAGTAGGGGTGAACACTGAAGCTTTCTTT
CAISGVGVNTEAFF
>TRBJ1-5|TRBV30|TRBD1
TGTGCCTGGAGACAGGGGGGCAATCAGCCCCAGCATTTT
CAWRQGGNQPQHF
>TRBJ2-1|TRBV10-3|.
TGTGCCATCAGTGAGTCTAGTACAGGGACGCGTGAGCAGTTCTTC
CAISESSTGTREQFF
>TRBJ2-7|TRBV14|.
TGTGCCAGCAGCCCCCCCGGGCGAGGGCACGAGCAGTACTTC
CASSPPGRGHEQYF
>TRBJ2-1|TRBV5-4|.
TGTGCCAGCAGCAAGGACTACCGAAGCTCCTACAATGAGCAGTTCTTC
CASSKDYRSSYNEQFF
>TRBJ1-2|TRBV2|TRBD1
TGTGCCAGCAGTGAAGGCCAGGGGGCCCAGGCCTATGGCTACACCTTC
CASSEGQGAQAYGYTF
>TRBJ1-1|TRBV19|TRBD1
TGTGCCAGTAGACCGCCGGGACAGTTGAACACTGAAGCTTTCTTT
CASRPPGQLNTEAFF
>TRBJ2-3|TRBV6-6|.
TGTGCCAGCAGTTACAAGGGGGCAGATACGCAGTATTTT
CASSYKGADTQYF
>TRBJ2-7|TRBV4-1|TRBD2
TGCGCCAGCAGCCCGGGGACTAGCGGTAGGTACGAGCAGTACTTC
CASSPGTSGRYEQYF
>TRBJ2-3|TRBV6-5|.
TGTGCCAGCGCCACAGTCCGCACAGATACGCAGTATTTT
CASATVRTDTQYF
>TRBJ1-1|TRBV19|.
TGTGCCAGTAGTATAGAAAGGACTACAGAAGCTTTCTTT
CASSIERTTEAFF
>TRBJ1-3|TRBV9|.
TGTGCCAGCAGCGTGGGCCAGAACTCTGGAAACACCATATATTTT
CASSVGQNSGNTIYF
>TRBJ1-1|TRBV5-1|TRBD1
TGCGCCAGCAGCTATGGGGTCAGGGGGGACGAAGCTTTCTTT
CASSYGVRGDEAFF
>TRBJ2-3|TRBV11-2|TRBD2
TGTGCCAGCACCCCAAATCCTGGGACGGGAGGAGATACGCAGTATTTT
CASTPNPGTGGDTQYF
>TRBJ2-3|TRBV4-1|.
TGCGCCAGCAGCCAAGGAGCCTTCCGCACAGATACGCAGTATTTT
CASSQGAFRTDTQYF
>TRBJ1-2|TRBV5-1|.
TGCGCCAGCAGCTTTCAACCTCTCCGGGGTGAGAACTATGGCTACACCTTC
CASSFQPLRGENYGYTF
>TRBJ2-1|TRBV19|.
TGTGCCAGTAGTATAACCGGCAGGGCCCCCTACAATGAGCAGTTCTTC
CASSITGRAPYNEQFF
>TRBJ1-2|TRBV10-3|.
TGTGCCATCAGTGGTCGCTATGGCTACACCTTC
CAISGRYGYTF
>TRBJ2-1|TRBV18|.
TGTGCCAGCTCACCTCCGGGGGGCGGGAGTGTTGAGCAGTTCTTC
CASSPPGGGSVEQFF
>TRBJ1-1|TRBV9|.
TGTGCCAGCAGTCTCGCCCCCAGACAAGAAGCTTTCTTT
CASSLAPRQEAFF
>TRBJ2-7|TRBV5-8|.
TGTGCCAGCAGCTTGGCCTCGACTGGCTCCGGGGAGCAGTACTTC
CASSLASTGSGEQYF
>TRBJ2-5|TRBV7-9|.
TGTGCCAGCTGGAGGGGTGAGACCCAGTACTTC
CASWRGETQYF
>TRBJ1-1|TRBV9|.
TGTGCCAGCAGCGCTGACACGAGGAACACTGAAGCTTTCTTT
CASSADTRNTEAFF
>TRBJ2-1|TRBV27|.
TGTGCCAGCAGTTTATATCTGGACTTAGAACCCTACAATGAGCAGTTCTTC
CASSLYLDLEPYNEQFF
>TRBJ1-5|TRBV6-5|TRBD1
TGTGCCAGCAGTTCGGGACAGGGGGGAACCCCTCAATCCCAGCATTTT
CASSSGQGGTPQSQHF
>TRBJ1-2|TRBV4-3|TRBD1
TGCGCCAGCAGCCAATCCGGGACAGGGGGATATGGCTACACCTTC
CASSQSGTGGYGYTF
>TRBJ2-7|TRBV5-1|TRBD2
TGCGCCAGCAGCCCAACTTCGGCGGGAGGCGCCTACGAGCAGTACTTC
CASSPTSAGGAYEQYF
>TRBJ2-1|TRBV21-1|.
TGTGCCAGCAGTTCGGACAGAGACAATGAGCAGTTCTTC
CASSSDRDNEQFF
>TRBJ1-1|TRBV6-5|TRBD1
TGTGCCAGCAGTTACGGGACAGCGAAGAACACTGAAGCTTTCTTT
CASSYGTAKNTEAFF
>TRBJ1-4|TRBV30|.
TGTGCCTGCCGTCCTCGCGGGGCAAGCCGGGAACTGTTTTTT
CACRPRGASRELFF
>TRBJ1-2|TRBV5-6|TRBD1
TGTGCCAGCAGCTCGAGACAGGGCGGCTATGGCTACACCTTC
CASSSRQGGYGYTF
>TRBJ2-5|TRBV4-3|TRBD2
TGCGCCAGCAGCCAAGTGCGGGGAGGGCCGCCAGAGACCCAGTACTTC
CASSQVRGGPPETQYF
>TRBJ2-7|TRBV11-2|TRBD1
TGTGCCAGCAGGCCCCACAGGGGACGATCCGGTAGTTACGAGCAGTACTTC
CASRPHRGRSGSYEQYF
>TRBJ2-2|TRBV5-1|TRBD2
TGCGCCAGCAGCTTGGTGGTACTAGCGGGAGGAAACACCGGGGAGCTGTTTTTT
CASSLVVLAGGNTGELFF